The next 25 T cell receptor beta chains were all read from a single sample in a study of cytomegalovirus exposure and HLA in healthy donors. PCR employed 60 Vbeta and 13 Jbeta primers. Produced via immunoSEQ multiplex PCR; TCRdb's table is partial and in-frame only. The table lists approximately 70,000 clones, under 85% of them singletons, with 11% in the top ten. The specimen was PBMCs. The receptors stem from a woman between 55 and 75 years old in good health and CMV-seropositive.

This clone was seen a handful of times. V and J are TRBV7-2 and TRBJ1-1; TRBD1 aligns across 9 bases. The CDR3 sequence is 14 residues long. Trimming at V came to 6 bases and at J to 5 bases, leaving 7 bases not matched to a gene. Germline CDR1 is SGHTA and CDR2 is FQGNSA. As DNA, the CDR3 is TGTGCCAGCAGTTGGGGACAGGGACGGACTGAAGCTTTCTTT. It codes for CASSWGQGRTEAFF. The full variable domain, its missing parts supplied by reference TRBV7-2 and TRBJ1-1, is GAGVSQSPSNKVTEKGKDVELRCDPISGHTALYWYRQSLGQGLEFLIYFQGNSAPDKSGLPSDRFSAERTGGSVSTLTIQRTQQEDSAVYLCASSWGQGRTEAFFGQGTRLTVV.

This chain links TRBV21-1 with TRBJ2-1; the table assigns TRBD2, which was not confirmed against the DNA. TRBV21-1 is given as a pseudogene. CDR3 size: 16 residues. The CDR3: CASSKAITSGENEQFF. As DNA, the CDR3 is TGTGCCAGCAGCAAAGCGATAACTAGCGGGGAGAATGAGCAGTTCTTC.

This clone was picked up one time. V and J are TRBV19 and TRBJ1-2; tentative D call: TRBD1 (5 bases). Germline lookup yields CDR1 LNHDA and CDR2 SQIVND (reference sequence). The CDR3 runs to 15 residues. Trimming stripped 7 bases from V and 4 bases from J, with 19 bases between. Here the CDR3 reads CASTKNDRGFYGYTF. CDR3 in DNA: TGTGCCAGTACCAAAAACGATAGGGGTTTCTATGGCTACACCTTC. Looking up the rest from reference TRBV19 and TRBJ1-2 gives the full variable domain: DGGITQSPKYLFRKEGQNVTLSCEQNLNHDAMYWYRQDPGQGLRLIYYSQIVNDFQKGDIAEGYSVSREKKESFPLTVTSAQKNPTAFYLCASTKNDRGFYGYTFGSGTRLTVV.

This CDR3 is CASSPKGGGGYGYTF. In DNA form, the CDR3 reads TGTGCCAGCAGTCCCAAGGGGGGCGGGGGGTATGGCTACACCTTC. The chain combines TRBV6-1 with TRBJ1-2; TRBD1 is a possible D gene (6 bases). The CDR3 is 15 amino acids. The germline gives CDR1 MNHNS, CDR2 SASEGT. Deletions cut 5 bases from V and 5 bases from J, with 18 bases between.

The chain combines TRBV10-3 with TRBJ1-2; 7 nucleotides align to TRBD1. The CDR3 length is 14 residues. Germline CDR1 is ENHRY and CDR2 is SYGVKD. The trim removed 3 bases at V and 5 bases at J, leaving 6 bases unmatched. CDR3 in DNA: TGTGCCATCAGTGAAGGGACAGAATGGTATGGCTACACCTTC. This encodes CAISEGTEWYGYTF.

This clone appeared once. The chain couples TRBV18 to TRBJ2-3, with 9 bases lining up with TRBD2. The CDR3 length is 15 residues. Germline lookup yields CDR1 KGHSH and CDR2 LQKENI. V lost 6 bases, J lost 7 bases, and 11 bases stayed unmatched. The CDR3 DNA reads TGTGCCAGCTCGGACGGGAGGGGACTAGCAAATACGCAGTATTTT. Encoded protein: CASSDGRGLANTQYF.

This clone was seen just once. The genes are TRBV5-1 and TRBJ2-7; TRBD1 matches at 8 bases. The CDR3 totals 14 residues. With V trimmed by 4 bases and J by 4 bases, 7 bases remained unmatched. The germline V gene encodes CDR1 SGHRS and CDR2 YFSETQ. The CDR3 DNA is TGCGCCAGCAGCGAAAGGACAGGGAGATACGAGCAGTACTTC. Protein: CASSERTGRYEQYF.

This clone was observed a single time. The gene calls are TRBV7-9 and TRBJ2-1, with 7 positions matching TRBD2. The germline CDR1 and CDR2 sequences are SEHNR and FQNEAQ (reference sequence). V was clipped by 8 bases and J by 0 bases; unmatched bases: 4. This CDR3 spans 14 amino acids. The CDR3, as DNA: TGTGCCAGCGATGGGGGGGGCTCCTACAATGAGCAGTTCTTC. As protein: CASDGGGSYNEQFF.

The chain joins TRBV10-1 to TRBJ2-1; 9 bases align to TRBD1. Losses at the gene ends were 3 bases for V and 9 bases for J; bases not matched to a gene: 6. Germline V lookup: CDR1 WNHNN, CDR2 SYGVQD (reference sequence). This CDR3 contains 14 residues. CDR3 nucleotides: TGCGCCAGCAGTGAAGGACAGGGGAGGAGTGAGCAGTTCTTC. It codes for CASSEGQGRSEQFF.

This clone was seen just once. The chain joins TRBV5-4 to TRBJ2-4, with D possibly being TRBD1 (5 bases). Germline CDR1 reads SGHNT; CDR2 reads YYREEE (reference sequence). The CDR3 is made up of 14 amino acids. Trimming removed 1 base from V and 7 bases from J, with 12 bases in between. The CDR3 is CASSLQGAVNIQYF. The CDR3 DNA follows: TGTGCCAGCAGCTTGCAAGGGGCGGTGAACATTCAGTACTTC.

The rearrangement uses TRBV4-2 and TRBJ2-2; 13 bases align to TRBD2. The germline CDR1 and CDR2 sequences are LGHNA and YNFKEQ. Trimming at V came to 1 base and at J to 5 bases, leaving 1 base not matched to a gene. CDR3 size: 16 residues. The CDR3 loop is CASSQGTSGRTGELFF. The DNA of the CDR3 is TGTGCCAGCAGCCAAGGGACTAGCGGGAGAACCGGGGAGCTGTTTTTT.

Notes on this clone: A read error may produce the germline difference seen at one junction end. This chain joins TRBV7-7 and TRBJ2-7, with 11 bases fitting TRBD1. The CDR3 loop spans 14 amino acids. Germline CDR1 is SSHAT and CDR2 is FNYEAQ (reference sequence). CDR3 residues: CASSLGQGAYEQYF. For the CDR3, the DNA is TGTGCTAGCAGCTTAGGACAGGGGGCTTACGAGCAGTACTTC.

The CDR3 region has the DNA TGTGCCAGTAGTAGAACAGGGGGTACCTATGGCTACACCTTC. Protein sequence: CASSRTGGTYGYTF. The gene calls are TRBV19 and TRBJ1-2; 8 nucleotides line up with TRBD1. Germline loops: CDR1 LNHDA, CDR2 SQIVND (reference sequence). This CDR3 is built from 14 residues. Germline trimming cut 4 bases from V and 4 bases from J; bases unmatched to any gene: 5.

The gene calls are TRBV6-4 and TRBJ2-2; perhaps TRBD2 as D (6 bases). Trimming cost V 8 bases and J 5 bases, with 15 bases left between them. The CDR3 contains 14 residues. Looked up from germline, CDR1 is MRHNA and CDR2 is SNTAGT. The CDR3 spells CASRPSGSTGELFF. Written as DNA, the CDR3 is TGTGCCAGCCGGCCCAGCGGGTCGACCGGGGAGCTGTTTTTT.

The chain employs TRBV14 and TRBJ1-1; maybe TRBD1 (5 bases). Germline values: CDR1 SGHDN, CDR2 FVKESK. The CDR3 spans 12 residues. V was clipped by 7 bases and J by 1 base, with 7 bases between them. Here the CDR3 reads CASTTGNTEAFF. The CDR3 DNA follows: TGTGCCAGCACCACAGGGAACACTGAAGCTTTCTTT.

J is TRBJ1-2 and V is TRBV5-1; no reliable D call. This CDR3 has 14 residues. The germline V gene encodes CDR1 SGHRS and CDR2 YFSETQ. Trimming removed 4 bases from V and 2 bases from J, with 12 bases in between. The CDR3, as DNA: TGCGCCAGCAGCCCCGGTGATACGAACTATGGCTACACCTTC. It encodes CASSPGDTNYGYTF.

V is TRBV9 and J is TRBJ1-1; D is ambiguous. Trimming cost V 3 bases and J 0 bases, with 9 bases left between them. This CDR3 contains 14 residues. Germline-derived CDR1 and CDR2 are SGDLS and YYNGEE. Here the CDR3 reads CASSGRGLNTEAFF. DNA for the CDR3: TGTGCCAGCAGCGGCCGAGGATTGAACACTGAAGCTTTCTTT.

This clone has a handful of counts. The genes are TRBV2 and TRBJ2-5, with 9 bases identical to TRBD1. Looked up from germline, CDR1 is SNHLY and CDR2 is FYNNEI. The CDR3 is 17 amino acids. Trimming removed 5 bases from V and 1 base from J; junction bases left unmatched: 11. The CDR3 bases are TGTGCCAGCAGTTTTCCTAAGACAGGGGGTTCCCAAGAGACCCAGTACTTC. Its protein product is CASSFPKTGGSQETQYF.

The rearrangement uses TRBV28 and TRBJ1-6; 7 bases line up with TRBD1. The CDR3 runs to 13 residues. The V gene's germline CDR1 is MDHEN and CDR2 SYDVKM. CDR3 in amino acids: CESRGTLQKALHF. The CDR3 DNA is TGTGAAAGCAGGGGGACACTACAGAAGGCCCTCCACTTT. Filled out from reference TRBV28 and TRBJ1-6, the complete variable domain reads DVKVTQSSRYLVKRTGEKVFLECVQDMDHENMFWYRQDPGLGLRLIYFSYDVKMKEKGDIPEGYSVSREKKERFSLILESASTNQTSMYLCESRGTLQKALHFGNGTRLTVT.

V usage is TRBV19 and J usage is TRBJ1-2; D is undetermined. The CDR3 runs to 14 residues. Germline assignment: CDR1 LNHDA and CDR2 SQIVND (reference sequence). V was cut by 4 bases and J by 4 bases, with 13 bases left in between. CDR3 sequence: CASSKQGDLYGYTF. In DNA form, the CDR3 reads TGTGCCAGTAGTAAGCAAGGAGATCTCTATGGCTACACCTTC.

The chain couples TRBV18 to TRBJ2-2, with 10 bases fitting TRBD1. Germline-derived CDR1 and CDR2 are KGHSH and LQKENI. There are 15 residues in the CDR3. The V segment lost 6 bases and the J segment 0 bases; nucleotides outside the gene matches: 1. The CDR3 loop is CASSGQGTNTGELFF. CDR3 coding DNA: TGTGCCAGCTCGGGACAGGGGACGAACACCGGGGAGCTGTTTTTT.

CDR3 nucleotides: TGTGCCAGCAGTCACAGGGGTCTCCAAGAGACCCAGTACTTC. This translates into CASSHRGLQETQYF. The V gene is TRBV7-9, the J gene TRBJ2-5, with 7 bases aligning to TRBD1. CDR3 length: 14 amino acids. With V trimmed by 6 bases and J by 1 base, 5 bases remained unmatched. Germline-derived CDR1 and CDR2 are SEHNR and FQNEAQ (reference sequence).

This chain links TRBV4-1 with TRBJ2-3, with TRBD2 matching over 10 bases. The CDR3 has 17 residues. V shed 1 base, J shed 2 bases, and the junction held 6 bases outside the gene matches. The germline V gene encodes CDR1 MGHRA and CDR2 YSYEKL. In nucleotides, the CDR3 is TGCGCCAGCAGCCAAGGGTCTAGCGGGAGATCCACAGATACGCAGTATTTT. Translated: CASSQGSSGRSTDTQYF.

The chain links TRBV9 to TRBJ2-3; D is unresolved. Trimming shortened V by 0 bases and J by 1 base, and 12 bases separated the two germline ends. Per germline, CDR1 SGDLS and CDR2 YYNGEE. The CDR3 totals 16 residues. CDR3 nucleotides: TGTGCCAGCAGCGTAGGGTTGACTTCGGGCACAGATACGCAGTATTTT. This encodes CASSVGLTSGTDTQYF. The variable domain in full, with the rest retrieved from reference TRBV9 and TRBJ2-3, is DSGVTQTPKHLITATGQRVTLRCSPRSGDLSVYWYQQSLDQGLQFLIQYYNGEERAKGNILERFSAQQFPDLHSELNLSSLELGDSALYFCASSVGLTSGTDTQYFGPGTRLTVL.

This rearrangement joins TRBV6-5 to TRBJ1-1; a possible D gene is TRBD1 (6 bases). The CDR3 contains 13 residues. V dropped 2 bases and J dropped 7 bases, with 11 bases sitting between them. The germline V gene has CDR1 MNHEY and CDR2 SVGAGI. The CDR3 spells CASSYVAGVEAFF. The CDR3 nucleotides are TGTGCCAGCAGTTACGTCGCAGGGGTTGAAGCTTTCTTT.